These 9 T cell receptor beta chains originate from one sample sequenced in a study of control samples from healthy donors and cancer patients. Generated by immunoSEQ multiplex PCR, the TCRdb table keeps only in-frame clones and is missing some. The sample contains 200,000 to 250,000 clones, about 93% of which appear only once. The sample consisted of blood. The receptors were sampled from a man between 45 and 60 years old in good health.

This rearrangement joins TRBV7-9 to TRBJ2-5; D ambiguous. Trimming left V 5 bases short and J 5 bases short, with 12 bases between. This CDR3 is 13 amino acids long. CDR1 is SEHNR and CDR2 is FQNEAQ in the germline V gene (reference sequence). CDR3 sequence (DNA): TGTGCCAGCAGCCCTCAGCGCCGGGAGACCCAGTACTTC. As protein: CASSPQRRETQYF.

The chain is built from TRBV6-5 and TRBJ1-3; 7 nucleotides agree with TRBD1. J gave up 5 bases and V 10 bases, and 8 bases lay outside the gene matches. CDR3 size: 13 residues. CDR1 MNHEY and CDR2 SVGAGI come from the germline V gene. CDR3 nucleotide sequence: TGTGCCACCACCGGACAGGACCGAAACACCATATATTTT. As protein: CATTGQDRNTIYF.

This chain joins TRBV5-1 and TRBJ2-1, with 12 bases fitting TRBD2. Trimming removed 1 base from V and 6 bases from J; junction bases left unmatched: 8. Germline V gene lookup returns CDR1 SGHRS and CDR2 YFSETQ. This CDR3 has 17 residues. The CDR3 DNA follows: TGCGCCAGCAGCTTGACTTCGACGACTAGCGGGGGCAATGAGCAGTTCTTC. This translates into CASSLTSTTSGGNEQFF.

CDR3 nucleotides: TGCGCCAGCAGCGCCGGGACAGAGGGAAACACCATATATTTT. Amino acid sequence: CASSAGTEGNTIYF. This rearrangement joins TRBV5-1 to TRBJ1-3; 7 nucleotides line up with TRBD1. Germline V gives CDR1 SGHRS, CDR2 YFSETQ. Trimming took 4 bases from V and 4 from J; bases not matched to a gene: 5. This CDR3 has 14 amino acids.

This chain connects TRBV5-1 to TRBJ2-5; 8 nucleotides align to TRBD2. The ends lost 3 bases at V and 2 bases at J; junction bases unmatched: 6. Germline loops: CDR1 SGHRS, CDR2 YFSETQ. The CDR3 runs 15 residues. The CDR3 sequence is CASSSLAGGQETQYF. The CDR3 DNA sequence: TGCGCCAGCAGCTCTCTGGCGGGGGGTCAAGAGACCCAGTACTTC.

The CDR3 loop is CASRPEGPGANVLTF. The CDR3 coding sequence is TGTGCCAGCAGGCCCGAGGGGCCCGGGGCCAACGTCCTGACTTTC. J is TRBJ2-6 and V is TRBV28; the D call may be TRBD1 or TRBD2 (5 bases each). Trimming took off 6 bases at V and 4 bases at J, with 13 bases between the two ends. Germline V CDR1 and CDR2: MDHEN, SYDVKM. The CDR3 extends over 15 amino acids.

This clone came up once. The chain carries TRBV5-1 and TRBJ1-4, with unresolved D. The CDR3 is 12 amino acids. The V end lost 2 bases, the J end lost 8 bases, and 7 bases lay between the germline ends. The germline CDR1 and CDR2 sequences are SGHRS and YFSETQ. As DNA, the CDR3 is TGCGCCAGCAGCTTCTCAGGAGAAAAACTGTTTTTT. This translates into CASSFSGEKLFF.

The chain couples TRBV10-3 to TRBJ1-5, with TRBD1 matching over 7 bases. Per the germline V gene, CDR1 is ENHRY and CDR2 is SYGVKD. Trimming removed 10 bases from V and 3 bases from J; junction bases left unmatched: 3. The CDR3 totals 12 residues. The CDR3, as DNA: TGTGCCAGTAGGGGGCCCAATCAGCCCCAGCATTTT. Amino acid sequence: CASRGPNQPQHF.

The chain uses TRBV28 and TRBJ2-2; D gene ambiguous. Germline CDR1 reads MDHEN; CDR2 reads SYDVKM. This CDR3 region has 13 residues. V lost 8 bases to trimming and J lost 0 bases, with 7 bases between them. This CDR3 is CASGDSNTGELFF. The CDR3, as DNA: TGTGCCAGCGGAGATTCGAACACCGGGGAGCTGTTTTTT.